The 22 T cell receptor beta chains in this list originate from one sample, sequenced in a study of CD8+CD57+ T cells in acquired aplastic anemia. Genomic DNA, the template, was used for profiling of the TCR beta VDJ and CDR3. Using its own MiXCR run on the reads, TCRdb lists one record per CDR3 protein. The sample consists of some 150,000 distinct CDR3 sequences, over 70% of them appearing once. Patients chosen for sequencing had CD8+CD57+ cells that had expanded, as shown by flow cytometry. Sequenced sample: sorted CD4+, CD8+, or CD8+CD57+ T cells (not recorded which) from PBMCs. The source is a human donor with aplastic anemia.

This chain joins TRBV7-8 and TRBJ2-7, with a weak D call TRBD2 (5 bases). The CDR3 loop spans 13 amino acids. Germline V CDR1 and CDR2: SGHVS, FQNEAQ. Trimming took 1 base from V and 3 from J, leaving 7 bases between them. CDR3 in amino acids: CASSLDGIYEQYF. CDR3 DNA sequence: TGTGCCAGCAGCTTAGACGGGATCTACGAGCAGTACTTC.

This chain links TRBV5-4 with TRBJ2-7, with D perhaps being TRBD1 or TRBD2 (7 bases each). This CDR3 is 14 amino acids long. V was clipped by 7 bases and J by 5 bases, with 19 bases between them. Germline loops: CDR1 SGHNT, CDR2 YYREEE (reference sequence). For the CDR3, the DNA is TGTGCCAGCGGCCGTACAGGGGAGGGCCACGAGCAGTACTTC. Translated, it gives CASGRTGEGHEQYF.

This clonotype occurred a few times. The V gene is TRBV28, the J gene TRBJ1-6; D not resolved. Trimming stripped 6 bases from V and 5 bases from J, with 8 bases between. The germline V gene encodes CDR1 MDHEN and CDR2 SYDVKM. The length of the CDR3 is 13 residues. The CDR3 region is CASSLEDNSPLHF. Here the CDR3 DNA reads TGTGCCAGCAGCCTAGAGGATAATTCACCCCTCCACTTT.

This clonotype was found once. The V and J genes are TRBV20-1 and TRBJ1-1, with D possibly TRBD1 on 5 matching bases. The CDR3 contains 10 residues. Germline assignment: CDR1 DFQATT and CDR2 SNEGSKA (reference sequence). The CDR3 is CRAQGTEAFF. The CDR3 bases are TGCAGAGCCCAGGGTACTGAAGCTTTCTTT.

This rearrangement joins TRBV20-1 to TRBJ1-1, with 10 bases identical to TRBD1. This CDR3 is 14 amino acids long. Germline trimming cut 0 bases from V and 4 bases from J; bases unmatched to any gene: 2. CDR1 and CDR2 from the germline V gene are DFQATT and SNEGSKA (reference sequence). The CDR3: CSAREGQGVTEAFF. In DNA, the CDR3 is TGCAGTGCTAGAGAAGGACAGGGGGTCACTGAAGCTTTCTTT.

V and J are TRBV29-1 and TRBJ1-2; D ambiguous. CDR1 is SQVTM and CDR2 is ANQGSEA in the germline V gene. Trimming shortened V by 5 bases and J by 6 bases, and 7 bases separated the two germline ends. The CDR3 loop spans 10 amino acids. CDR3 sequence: CSVLGDGYTF. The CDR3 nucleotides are TGCAGCGTTTTAGGTGATGGCTACACCTTC.

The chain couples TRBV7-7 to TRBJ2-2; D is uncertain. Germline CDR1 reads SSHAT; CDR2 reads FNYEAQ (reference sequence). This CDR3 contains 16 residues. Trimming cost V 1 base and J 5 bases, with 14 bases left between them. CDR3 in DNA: TGTGCCAGCAGCTTAGGTGTAGGTGGATATACCGGGGAGCTGTTTTTT. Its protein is CASSLGVGGYTGELFF.

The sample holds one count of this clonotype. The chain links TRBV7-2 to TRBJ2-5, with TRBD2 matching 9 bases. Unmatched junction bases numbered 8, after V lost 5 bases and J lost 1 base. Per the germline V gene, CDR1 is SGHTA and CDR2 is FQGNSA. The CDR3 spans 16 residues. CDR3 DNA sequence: TGTGCCAGCAGCCTATTAGCGGGAGTAGGCCAAGAGACCCAGTACTTC. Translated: CASSLLAGVGQETQYF.

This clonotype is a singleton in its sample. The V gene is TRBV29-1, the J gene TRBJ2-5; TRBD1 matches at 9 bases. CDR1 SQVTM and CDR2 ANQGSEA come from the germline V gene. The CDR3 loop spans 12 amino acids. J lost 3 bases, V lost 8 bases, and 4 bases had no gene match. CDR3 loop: CSSDRGKETQYF. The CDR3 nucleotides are TGCAGCTCGGACAGGGGTAAAGAGACCCAGTACTTC.

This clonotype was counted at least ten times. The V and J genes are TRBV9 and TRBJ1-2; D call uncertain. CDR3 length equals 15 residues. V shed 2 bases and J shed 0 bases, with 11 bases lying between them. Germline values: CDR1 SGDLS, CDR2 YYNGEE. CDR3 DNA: TGTGCCAGCAGCGTCATGGCCGCTCCTAACTATGGCTACACCTTC. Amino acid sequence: CASSVMAAPNYGYTF.

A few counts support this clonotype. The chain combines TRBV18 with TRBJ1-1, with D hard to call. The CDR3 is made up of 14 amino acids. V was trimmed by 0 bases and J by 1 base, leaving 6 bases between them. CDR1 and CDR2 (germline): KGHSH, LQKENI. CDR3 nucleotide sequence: TGTGCCAGCTCACCACCGGGCAGGAACACTGAAGCTTTCTTT. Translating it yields CASSPPGRNTEAFF.

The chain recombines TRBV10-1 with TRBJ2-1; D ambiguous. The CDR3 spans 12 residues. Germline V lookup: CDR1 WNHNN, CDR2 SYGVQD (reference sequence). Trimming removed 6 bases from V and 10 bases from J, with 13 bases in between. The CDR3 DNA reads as TGCGCCAGCAGCGAACAGACCCACGAGCAGTTCTTC. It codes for CASSEQTHEQFF.

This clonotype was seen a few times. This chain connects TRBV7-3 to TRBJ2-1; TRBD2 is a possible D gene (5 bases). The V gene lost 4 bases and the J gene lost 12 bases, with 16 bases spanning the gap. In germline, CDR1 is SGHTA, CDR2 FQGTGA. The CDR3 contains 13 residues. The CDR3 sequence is CASSSQPTSLQFF. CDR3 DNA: TGTGCCAGCAGCTCCCAACCCACTAGTTTGCAGTTCTTC.

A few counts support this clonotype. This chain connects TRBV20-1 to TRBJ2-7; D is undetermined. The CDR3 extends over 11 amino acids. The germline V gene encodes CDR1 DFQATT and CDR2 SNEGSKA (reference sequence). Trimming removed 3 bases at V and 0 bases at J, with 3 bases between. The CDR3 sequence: CSARISYEQYF. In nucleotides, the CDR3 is TGCAGTGCTAGGATCTCCTACGAGCAGTACTTC.

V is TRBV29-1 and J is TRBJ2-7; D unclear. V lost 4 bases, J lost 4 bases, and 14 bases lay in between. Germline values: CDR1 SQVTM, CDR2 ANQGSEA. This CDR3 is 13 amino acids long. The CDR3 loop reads CSVVVEPHYEQYF. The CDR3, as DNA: TGCAGCGTTGTTGTCGAGCCACATTACGAGCAGTACTTC.

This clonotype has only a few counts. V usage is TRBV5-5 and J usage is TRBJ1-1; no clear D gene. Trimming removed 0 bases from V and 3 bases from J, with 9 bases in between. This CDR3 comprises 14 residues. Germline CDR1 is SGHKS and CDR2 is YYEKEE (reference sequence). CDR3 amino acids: CASSLAGSDTEAFF. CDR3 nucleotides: TGTGCCAGCAGCTTGGCTGGGTCGGACACTGAAGCTTTCTTT.

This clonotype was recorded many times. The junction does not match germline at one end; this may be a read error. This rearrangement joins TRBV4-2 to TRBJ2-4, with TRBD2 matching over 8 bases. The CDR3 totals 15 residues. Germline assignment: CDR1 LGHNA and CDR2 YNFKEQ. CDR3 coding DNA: TGTGCCAGCAGCCAAGGGCGGGAGGCCACAAACATTCAGTACTTC. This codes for CASSQGREATNIQYF.

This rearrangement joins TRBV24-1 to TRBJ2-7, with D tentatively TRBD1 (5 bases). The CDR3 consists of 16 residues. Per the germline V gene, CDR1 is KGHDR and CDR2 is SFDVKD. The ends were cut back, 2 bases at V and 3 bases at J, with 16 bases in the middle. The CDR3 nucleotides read TGTGCCACCAGTGATTCGTCCCTTAGGGGATTCTACGAGCAGTACTTC. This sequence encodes CATSDSSLRGFYEQYF.

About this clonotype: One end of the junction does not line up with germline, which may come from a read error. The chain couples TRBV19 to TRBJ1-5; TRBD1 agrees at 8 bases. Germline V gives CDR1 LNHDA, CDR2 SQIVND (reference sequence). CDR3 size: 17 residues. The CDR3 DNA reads TGTGCCAGCAGTATAGATAACGGACAGGGTTTGATTCAGCCCCAGCATTTT. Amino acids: CASSIDNGQGLIQPQHF.

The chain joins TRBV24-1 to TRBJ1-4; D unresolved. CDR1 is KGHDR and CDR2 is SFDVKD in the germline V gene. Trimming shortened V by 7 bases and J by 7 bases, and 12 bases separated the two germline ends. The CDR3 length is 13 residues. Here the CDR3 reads CATSGGPGEKLFF. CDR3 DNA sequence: TGTGCCACCAGCGGAGGGCCCGGTGAAAAACTGTTTTTT.

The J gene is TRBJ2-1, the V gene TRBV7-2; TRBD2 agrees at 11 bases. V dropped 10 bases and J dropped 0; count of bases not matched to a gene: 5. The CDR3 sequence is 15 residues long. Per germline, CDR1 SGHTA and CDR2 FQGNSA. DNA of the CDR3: TGTGCCATCAGTGGGACTAGCGGCTCCTACAATGAGCAGTTCTTC. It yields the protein CAISGTSGSYNEQFF.

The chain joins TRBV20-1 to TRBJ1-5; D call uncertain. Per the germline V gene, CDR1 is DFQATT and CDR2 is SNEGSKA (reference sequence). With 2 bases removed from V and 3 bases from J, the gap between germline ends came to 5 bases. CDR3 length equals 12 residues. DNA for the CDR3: TGCAGTGCTAGACTATCCAATCAGCCCCAGCATTTT. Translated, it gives CSARLSNQPQHF.